The TCR beta chain described here comes from a study of T-cell memory formation after mild COVID-19. Across the whole study: Largely, TCR clusters stayed within a single donor.

This CDR3 contains 13 residues. Deletions cut 6 bases from V and 7 bases from J, with 14 bases between. Germline-derived CDR1 and CDR2 are SGHRS and YFSETQ. As regards this clonotype: Its specificity is unknown.

It was 5'RACE with constant-segment primers that produced the TCR alpha and TCR beta cDNA libraries, which carried sample barcodes and UMIs. TCRdb re-called the 5' RACE reads through MiXCR, storing one row per CDR3 protein. The sample lists more than 120,000 distinct CDR3 sequences; over 6% were seen once. Overall study findings and caveats: Second-wave clones that peaked on day 37 lacked confirmed SARS-CoV-2 specificity. Clones contracting day 15 to 85 were balanced CD4/CD8; later expanders leaned CD4+.

The rearrangement joins TRBV5-1 to TRBJ2-4; possible D gene TRBD2, 5 bases. The sequence was obtained from an adult woman who had mild COVID-19 (a few samples of this study predate the infection). Cell type and time point are not known. What was sequenced was PBMCs or a T cell subset sorted from them (not recorded which). Here the CDR3 reads CASKADSRNIQYF. In nucleotides, the CDR3 is TGCGCCAGCAAGGCGGACTCAAGGAACATTCAGTACTTC.